Following are 18 T cell receptor beta chains from one sample sequenced in a study of cytomegalovirus exposure and HLA in healthy donors. With 60 Vbeta and 13 Jbeta primers, the PCR was carried out. Assay used: immunoSEQ multiplex PCR; TCRdb lists only in-frame clones, some missing. Counted here are 90,000 to 130,000 clones, 80% to 85% occurring once; the ten biggest clones make up 20% to 25%. Specimen: PBMCs. All receptors derive from a man younger than 45 in good health and CMV-seropositive.

The chain has TRBV10-3 and TRBJ1-1; 8 nucleotides match TRBD1. Germline lookup yields CDR1 ENHRY and CDR2 SYGVKD. CDR3 length: 14 residues. J was trimmed by 3 bases and V by 3 bases; bases with no gene match: 3. The CDR3 DNA reads as TGTGCCATCAGTGATGGGGACAGGCACACTGAAGCTTTCTTT. Residues: CAISDGDRHTEAFF.

The chain recombines TRBV7-8 with TRBJ2-1, with TRBD1 matching over 8 bases. Germline CDR1 is SGHVS and CDR2 is FQNEAQ. Trimming cost V 5 bases and J 5 bases; bases outside gene matches: 8. The CDR3 has 15 amino acids. The CDR3, as DNA: TGTGCCAGCAGCCCCGACAGGGGTCGACACAATGAGCAGTTCTTC. Residues: CASSPDRGRHNEQFF.

This clone was detected only a few times. The chain has TRBV14 and TRBJ2-5; 7 bases line up with TRBD1. The J call may be wrong; the DNA end is better matched by TRBJ2-7. Germline CDR1 is SGHDN and CDR2 is FVKESK. This CDR3 is built from 15 residues. In DNA form, the CDR3 reads TGTGCCAGCAGCAGATTGACAGGGCGCACCTACGAGCAGTACTTC. This gives the protein CASSRLTGRTYEQYF.

The chain has TRBV28 and TRBJ1-2, with 7 bases that match TRBD1. Germline values: CDR1 MDHEN, CDR2 SYDVKM. J gave up 0 bases and V 3 bases, and 7 bases lay outside the gene matches. The CDR3 is made up of 16 amino acids. This chain's CDR3 is CASSFGTAYANYGYTF. For the CDR3, the DNA is TGTGCCAGCAGTTTCGGGACAGCATACGCTAACTATGGCTACACCTTC.

CDR3 bases: TGTGCCAGCAGTTTAGACAGGGTCGGCACCGGGGAGCTGTTTTTT. Translation: CASSLDRVGTGELFF. The rearrangement links TRBV27 to TRBJ2-2, with 7 bases aligning to TRBD1. The CDR3 totals 15 residues. Germline V gene lookup returns CDR1 MNHEY and CDR2 SMNVEV (reference sequence). V dropped 2 bases and J dropped 4; count of bases not matched to a gene: 4.

This clone turned up a few times. V is TRBV6-4 and J is TRBJ2-1; 10 bases agree with TRBD2. With V trimmed by 4 bases and J by 5 bases, 5 bases remained unmatched. The CDR3 covers 15 residues. Germline lookup yields CDR1 MRHNA and CDR2 SNTAGT. The CDR3: CASSVLAGVHNEQFF. CDR3 nucleotides: TGTGCCAGCAGTGTTCTAGCGGGAGTCCACAATGAGCAGTTCTTC.

This clone was counted only a few times. The chain combines TRBV5-4 with TRBJ2-6; 8 positions agree with TRBD1. This CDR3 spans 17 amino acids. Germline-derived CDR1 and CDR2 are SGHNT and YYREEE (reference sequence). Trimming removed 0 bases from V and 2 bases from J; junction bases left unmatched: 4. CDR3 sequence: CASSLGTGTPGANVLTF. The CDR3 region has the DNA TGTGCCAGCAGCTTGGGGACAGGGACTCCTGGGGCCAACGTCCTGACTTTC.

V is TRBV19 and J is TRBJ1-1, with 10 bases aligning to TRBD1. J lost 4 bases, V lost 3 bases, and 11 bases had no gene match. CDR3 length: 17 amino acids. Germline assignment: CDR1 LNHDA and CDR2 SQIVND (reference sequence). The CDR3 reads CASSIGPGQGPSTEAFF. CDR3 DNA sequence: TGTGCCAGTAGTATTGGGCCGGGACAGGGGCCGAGCACTGAAGCTTTCTTT. Full variable domain (rest looked up from reference TRBV19 and TRBJ1-1): DGGITQSPKYLFRKEGQNVTLSCEQNLNHDAMYWYRQDPGQGLRLIYYSQIVNDFQKGDIAEGYSVSREKKESFPLTVTSAQKNPTAFYLCASSIGPGQGPSTEAFFGQGTRLTVV.

The chain couples TRBV6-1 to TRBJ1-6; D possibly corresponds to TRBD1 (5 bases). The germline V gene encodes CDR1 MNHNS and CDR2 SASEGT. This CDR3 comprises 18 residues. Trimming pared 2 bases from V and 4 bases from J, leaving 18 bases between. Written as DNA, the CDR3 is TGTGCCAGCAGTGAACTCACGCCGGGGGGAGTTTATAATTCACCCCTCCACTTT. Encoded protein: CASSELTPGGVYNSPLHF.

This chain connects TRBV11-3 to TRBJ1-3; 7 nucleotides match TRBD1. V was pared by 2 bases and J by 2 bases, with 3 bases of the junction left unmatched. The length of the CDR3 is 15 residues. CDR1 SGHNT and CDR2 YENEEA come from the germline V gene. DNA for the CDR3: TGTGCCAGCAGCTTACGGGGACAGACTGGAAACACCATATATTTT. Its translation is CASSLRGQTGNTIYF.

In the case of this clone: One end of the junction fails to match germline, which may point to a read error. This chain links TRBV7-8 with TRBJ2-2, with TRBD1 matching 7 bases. Germline V CDR1 and CDR2: SGHVS, FQNEAQ. The CDR3 runs to 17 residues. The DNA for the CDR3 is TGTGCCAGCAGCTTGAGTCCCAAGGGGGCGAAAACCGGGGAGCTGTTTTTT. Protein sequence: CASSLSPKGAKTGELFF.

This clone occurred a few times. It is likely a read error: a sequence one base away is far more abundant. This rearrangement joins TRBV6-5 to TRBJ2-1; TRBD2 might be the D (5 bases). The CDR3 is made up of 14 amino acids. Germline-derived CDR1 and CDR2 are MNHEY and SVGAGI. V lost 4 bases to trimming and J lost 0 bases, with 7 bases between them. CDR3 coding DNA: TGTGCCAGCAGTTTAAGCGGCTCCTACAATGAGCAGTTCTTC. Translating gives CASSLSGSYNEQFF.

The genes are TRBV5-6 and TRBJ2-5; 9 bases fit TRBD2. V lost 2 bases, J lost 5 bases, and 4 bases stayed unmatched. The CDR3 contains 14 residues. Germline values: CDR1 SGHDT, CDR2 YYEEEE. The CDR3 spells CASSFLAGSETQYF. The CDR3 DNA reads TGTGCCAGCAGCTTCCTAGCGGGATCGGAGACCCAGTACTTC.

The chain uses TRBV7-8 and TRBJ2-1; 10 bases map to TRBD2. Germline V lookup: CDR1 SGHVS, CDR2 FQNEAQ. V was pared by 1 base and J by 10 bases, with 7 bases of the junction left unmatched. The length of the CDR3 is 15 residues. CDR3 nucleotides: TGTGCCAGCAGCTTAGGGCTAGCGGGAGTCAAGGAGCAGTTCTTC. Protein sequence: CASSLGLAGVKEQFF.

The chain combines TRBV27 with TRBJ1-5, with 9 nucleotides matching TRBD1. Germline CDR1 MNHEY, CDR2 SMNVEV (reference sequence). The CDR3 extends over 17 amino acids. V was pared by 6 bases and J by 5 bases, with 14 bases of the junction left unmatched. Written as DNA, the CDR3 is TGTGCCAGCAGGGTGGGAACAGGGGGCGCAGAGCATCAGCCCCAGCATTTT. Amino acid sequence: CASRVGTGGAEHQPQHF.

This chain joins TRBV5-3 and TRBJ2-7, with a tentative D call TRBD2 (6 bases). TRBV5-3 is an ORF for which the function is uncertain. This CDR3 comprises 19 residues. Trimming shortened V by 0 bases and J by 3 bases, and 25 bases separated the two germline ends. The CDR3 loop is CARSLGAGKGRSADYEQYF. In DNA form, the CDR3 reads TGTGCCAGAAGCTTGGGCGCGGGGAAGGGACGATCTGCGGACTACGAGCAGTACTTC.

This clone was detected a few times. V gene TRBV30 combines with J gene TRBJ1-2; TRBD1 is a possible D gene (6 bases). V gave up 5 bases and J gave up 3 bases, with 10 bases separating them. This CDR3 comprises 12 residues. Germline V lookup: CDR1 GTSNPN, CDR2 SVGIG (reference sequence). Written as DNA, the CDR3 is TGTGCCTGGGGGGCAGGGGACTATGGCTACACCTTC. It yields the protein CAWGAGDYGYTF.

The rearrangement uses TRBV5-1 and TRBJ2-3, with 7 bases lining up with TRBD1. The germline CDR1 and CDR2 sequences are SGHRS and YFSETQ. With V trimmed by 6 bases and J by 2 bases, 9 bases remained unmatched. This CDR3 region has 15 residues. CDR3 in amino acids: CASTFRQGHTDTQYF. Here the CDR3 DNA reads TGCGCCAGCACATTCCGACAGGGCCACACAGATACGCAGTATTTT.